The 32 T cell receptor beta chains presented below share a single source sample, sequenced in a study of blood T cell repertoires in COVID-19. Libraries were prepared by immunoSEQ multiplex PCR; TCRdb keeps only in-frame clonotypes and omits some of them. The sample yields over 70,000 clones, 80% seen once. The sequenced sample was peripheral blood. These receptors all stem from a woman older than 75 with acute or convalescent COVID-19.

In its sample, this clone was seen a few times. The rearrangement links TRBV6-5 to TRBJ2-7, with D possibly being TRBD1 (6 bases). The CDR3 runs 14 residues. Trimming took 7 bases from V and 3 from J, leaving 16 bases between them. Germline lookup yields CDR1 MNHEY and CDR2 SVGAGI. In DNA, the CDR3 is TGTGCCAGCACCAACAGGGTAAATAGCTACGAGCAGTACTTC. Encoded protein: CASTNRVNSYEQYF.

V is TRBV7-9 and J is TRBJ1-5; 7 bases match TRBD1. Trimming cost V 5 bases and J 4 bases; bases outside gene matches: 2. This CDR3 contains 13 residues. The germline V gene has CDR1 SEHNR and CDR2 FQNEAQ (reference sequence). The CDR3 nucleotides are TGTGCCAGCAGCGGGACAGAGAATCAGCCCCAGCATTTT. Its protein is CASSGTENQPQHF.

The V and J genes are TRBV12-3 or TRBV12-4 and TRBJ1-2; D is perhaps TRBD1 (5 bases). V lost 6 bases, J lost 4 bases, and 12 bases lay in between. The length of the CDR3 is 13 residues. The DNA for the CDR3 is TGTGCCAGCAGGTTCGGCGGGGGCTATGGCTACACCTTC. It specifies CASRFGGGYGYTF.

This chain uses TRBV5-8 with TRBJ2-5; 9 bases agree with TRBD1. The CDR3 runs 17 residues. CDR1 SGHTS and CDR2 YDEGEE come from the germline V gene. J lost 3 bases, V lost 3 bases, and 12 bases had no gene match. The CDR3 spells CASSSHRGRPGEETQYF. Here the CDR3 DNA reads TGTGCCAGCAGCTCGCACAGGGGGCGCCCCGGGGAAGAGACCCAGTACTTC.

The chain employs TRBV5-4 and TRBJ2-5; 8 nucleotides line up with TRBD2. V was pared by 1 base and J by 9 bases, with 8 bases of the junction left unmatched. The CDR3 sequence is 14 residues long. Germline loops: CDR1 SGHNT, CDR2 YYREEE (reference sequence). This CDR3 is CASSLSGGAGAQYF. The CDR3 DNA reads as TGTGCCAGCAGCTTGAGCGGGGGCGCTGGGGCCCAGTACTTC.

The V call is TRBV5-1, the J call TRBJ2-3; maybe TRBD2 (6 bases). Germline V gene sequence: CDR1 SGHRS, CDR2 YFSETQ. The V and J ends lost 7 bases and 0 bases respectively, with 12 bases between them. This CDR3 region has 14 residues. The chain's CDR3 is CASGGGISTDTQYF. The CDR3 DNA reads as TGCGCCAGCGGTGGGGGGATCAGCACAGATACGCAGTATTTT. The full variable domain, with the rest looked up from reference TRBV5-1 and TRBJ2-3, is KAGVTQTPRYLIKTRGQQVTLSCSPISGHRSVSWYQQTPGQGLQFLFEYFSETQRNKGNFPGRFSGRQFSNSRSEMNVSTLELGDSALYLCASGGGISTDTQYFGPGTRLTVL.

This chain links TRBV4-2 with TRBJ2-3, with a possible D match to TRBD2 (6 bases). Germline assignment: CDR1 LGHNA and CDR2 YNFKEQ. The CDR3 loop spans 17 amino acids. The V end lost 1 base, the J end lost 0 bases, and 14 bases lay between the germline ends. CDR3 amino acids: CASSQVKSGSSTDTQYF. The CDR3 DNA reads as TGTGCCAGCAGCCAAGTTAAGAGCGGGTCTAGCACAGATACGCAGTATTTT.

CDR3 in DNA: TGCGCCAGCAGCTTGGTTCCGGGACTAGGGGGGGAGACCCAGTACTTC. This sequence encodes CASSLVPGLGGETQYF. This chain links TRBV5-1 with TRBJ2-5; 8 bases map to TRBD2. Trimming cost V 0 bases and J 5 bases; bases outside gene matches: 9. CDR1 and CDR2 (germline): SGHRS, YFSETQ. This CDR3 spans 16 amino acids.

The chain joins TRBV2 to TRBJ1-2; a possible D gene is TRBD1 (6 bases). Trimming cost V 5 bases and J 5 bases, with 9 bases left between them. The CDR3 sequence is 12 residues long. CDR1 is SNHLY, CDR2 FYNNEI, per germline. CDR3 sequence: CASSIQGYGYTF. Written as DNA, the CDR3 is TGTGCCAGCAGTATACAGGGATATGGCTACACCTTC.

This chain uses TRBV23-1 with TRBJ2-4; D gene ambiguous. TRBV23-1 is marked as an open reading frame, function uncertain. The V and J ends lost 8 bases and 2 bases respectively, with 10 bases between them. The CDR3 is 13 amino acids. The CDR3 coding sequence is TGCGCCAGCCTTAGCACCTCCAAAAACATTCAGTACTTC. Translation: CASLSTSKNIQYF.

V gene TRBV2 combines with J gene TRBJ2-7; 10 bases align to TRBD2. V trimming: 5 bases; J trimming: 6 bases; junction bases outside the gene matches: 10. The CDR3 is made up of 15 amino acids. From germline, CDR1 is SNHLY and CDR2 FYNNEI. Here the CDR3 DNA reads TGTGCCAGCAGTAAACAAGGGCTAGCGGGAGCCGAGCAGTACTTC. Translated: CASSKQGLAGAEQYF.

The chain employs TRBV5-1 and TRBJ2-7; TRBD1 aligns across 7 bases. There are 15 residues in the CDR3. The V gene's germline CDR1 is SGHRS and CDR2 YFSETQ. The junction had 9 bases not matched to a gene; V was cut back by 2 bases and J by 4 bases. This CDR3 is CASSLGQVGSYEQYF. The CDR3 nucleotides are TGCGCCAGCAGCTTAGGACAGGTTGGGTCGTACGAGCAGTACTTC.

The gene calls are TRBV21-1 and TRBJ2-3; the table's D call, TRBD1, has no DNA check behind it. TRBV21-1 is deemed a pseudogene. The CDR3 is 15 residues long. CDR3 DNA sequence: TGTGCCAGCAGCAAAGAACAGGGGGTAACAGATACGCAGTATTTT. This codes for CASSKEQGVTDTQYF.

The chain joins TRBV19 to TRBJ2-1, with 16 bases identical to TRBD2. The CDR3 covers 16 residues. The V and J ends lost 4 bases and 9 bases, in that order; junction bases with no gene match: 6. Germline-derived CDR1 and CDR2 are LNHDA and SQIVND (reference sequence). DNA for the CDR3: TGTGCCAGTAGTACGGGACTAGCGGGAGGGTATGGTGAGCAGTTCTTC. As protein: CASSTGLAGGYGEQFF.

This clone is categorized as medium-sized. The CDR3 DNA follows: TGTGCCAGCAGTTACTCCCACAGTGAAGGCTACACCTTC. Translated: CASSYSHSEGYTF. The V and J genes are TRBV6-5 and TRBJ1-2; D is ambiguous. In germline, CDR1 is MNHEY, CDR2 SVGAGI. The CDR3 runs to 13 residues. The V and J ends lost 0 bases and 8 bases respectively, with 10 bases between them.

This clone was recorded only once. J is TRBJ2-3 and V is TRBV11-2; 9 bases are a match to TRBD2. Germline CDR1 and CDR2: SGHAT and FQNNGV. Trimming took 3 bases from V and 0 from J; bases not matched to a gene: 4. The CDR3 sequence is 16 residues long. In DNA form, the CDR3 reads TGTGCCAGCAGCTTGGGGACTAGCAGGAGCACAGATACGCAGTATTTT. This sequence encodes CASSLGTSRSTDTQYF.

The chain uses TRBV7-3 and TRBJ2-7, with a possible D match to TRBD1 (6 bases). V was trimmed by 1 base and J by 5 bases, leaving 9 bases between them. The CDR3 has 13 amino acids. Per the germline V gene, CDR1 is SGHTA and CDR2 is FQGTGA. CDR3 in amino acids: CASSLRGHHEQYF. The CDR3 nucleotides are TGTGCCAGCAGCTTAAGGGGGCACCACGAGCAGTACTTC.

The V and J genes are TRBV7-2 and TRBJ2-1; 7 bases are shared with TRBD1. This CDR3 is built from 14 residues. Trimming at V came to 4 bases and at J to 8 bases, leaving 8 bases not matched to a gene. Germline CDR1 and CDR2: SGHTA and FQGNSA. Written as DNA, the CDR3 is TGTGCCAGCAGCTCACAGGGGATCGGCGATGAGCAGTTCTTC. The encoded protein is CASSSQGIGDEQFF.

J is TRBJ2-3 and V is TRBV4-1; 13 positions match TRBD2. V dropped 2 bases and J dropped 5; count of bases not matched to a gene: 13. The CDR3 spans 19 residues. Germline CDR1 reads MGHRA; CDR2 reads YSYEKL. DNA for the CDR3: TGCGCCAGCAGCCAATCTAAGGGTCGACTAGCGGGAGGAGAAGATACGCAGTATTTT. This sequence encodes CASSQSKGRLAGGEDTQYF.

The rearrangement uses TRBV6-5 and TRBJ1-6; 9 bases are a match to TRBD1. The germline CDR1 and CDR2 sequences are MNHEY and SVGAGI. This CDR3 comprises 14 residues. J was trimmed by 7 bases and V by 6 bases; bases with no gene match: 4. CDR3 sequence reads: CASRGGQGNSPLHF. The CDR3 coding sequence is TGTGCCAGCAGGGGAGGACAGGGGAATTCACCCCTCCACTTT.

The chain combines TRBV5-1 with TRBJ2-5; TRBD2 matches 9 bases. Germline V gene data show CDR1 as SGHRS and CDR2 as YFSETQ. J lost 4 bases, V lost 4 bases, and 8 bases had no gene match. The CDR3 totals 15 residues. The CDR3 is CASSLAGSSRETQYF. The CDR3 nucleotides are TGCGCCAGCAGCCTAGCGGGGAGTTCGCGAGAGACCCAGTACTTC.

CDR3 coding DNA: TGTGCCAGCAGCTCCTCGGAGGGCACTGAAGCTTTCTTT. Its translation is CASSSSEGTEAFF. J is TRBJ1-1 and V is TRBV11-2; D gene ambiguous. The CDR3 runs 13 residues. Trimming pared 4 bases from V and 4 bases from J, leaving 10 bases between. Germline loops: CDR1 SGHAT, CDR2 FQNNGV.

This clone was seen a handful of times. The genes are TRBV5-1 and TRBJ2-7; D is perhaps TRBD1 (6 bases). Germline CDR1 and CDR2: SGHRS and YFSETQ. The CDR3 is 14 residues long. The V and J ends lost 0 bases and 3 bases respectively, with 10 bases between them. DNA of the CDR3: TGCGCCAGCAGCTTGGGGACACAGGGCTACGAGCAGTACTTC. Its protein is CASSLGTQGYEQYF.

The CDR3 coding sequence is TGTGCCACCCGACTAGCGGGAGTTCCCGAGCAGTACTTC. It codes for CATRLAGVPEQYF. The chain combines TRBV6-5 with TRBJ2-7; the match to TRBD2 covers 12 bases. V gave up 10 bases and J gave up 6 bases; unmatched junction bases: 7. This CDR3 has 13 amino acids. CDR1 and CDR2 (germline): MNHEY, SVGAGI.

The DNA of the CDR3 is TGTGCCAGCAGTGAACCTGAGGCCTATGGCTACACCTTC. Amino acids: CASSEPEAYGYTF. The V call is TRBV2, the J call TRBJ1-2; D is ambiguous. V was trimmed by 2 bases and J by 4 bases, leaving 8 bases between them. The CDR3 has 13 amino acids. CDR1 is SNHLY, CDR2 FYNNEI, per germline.

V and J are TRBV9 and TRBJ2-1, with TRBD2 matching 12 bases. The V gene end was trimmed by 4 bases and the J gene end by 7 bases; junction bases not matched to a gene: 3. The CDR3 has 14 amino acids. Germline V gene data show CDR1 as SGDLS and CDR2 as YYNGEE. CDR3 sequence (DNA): TGTGCCAGCAGCTCCCTAGCGGGAGGGAATGAGCAGTTCTTC. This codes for CASSSLAGGNEQFF.

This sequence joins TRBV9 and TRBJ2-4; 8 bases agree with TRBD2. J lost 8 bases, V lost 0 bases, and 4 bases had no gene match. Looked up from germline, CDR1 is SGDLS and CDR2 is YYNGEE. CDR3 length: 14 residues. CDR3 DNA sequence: TGTGCCAGCAGCGTAGGCAGCGGGAGTTACATTCAGTACTTC. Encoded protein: CASSVGSGSYIQYF.

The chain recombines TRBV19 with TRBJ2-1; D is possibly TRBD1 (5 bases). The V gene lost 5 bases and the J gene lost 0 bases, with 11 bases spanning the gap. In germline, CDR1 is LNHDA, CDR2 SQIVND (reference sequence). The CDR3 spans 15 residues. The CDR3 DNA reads TGTGCCAGTAGTTTCGTTAGGGGCTCCTACAATGAGCAGTTCTTC. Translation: CASSFVRGSYNEQFF.

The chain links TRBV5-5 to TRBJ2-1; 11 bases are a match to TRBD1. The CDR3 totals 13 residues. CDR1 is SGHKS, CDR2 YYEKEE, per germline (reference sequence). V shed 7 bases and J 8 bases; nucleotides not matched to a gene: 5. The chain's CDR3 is CASGGQGVDEQFF. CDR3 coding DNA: TGTGCCAGCGGGGGACAGGGGGTCGATGAGCAGTTCTTC.

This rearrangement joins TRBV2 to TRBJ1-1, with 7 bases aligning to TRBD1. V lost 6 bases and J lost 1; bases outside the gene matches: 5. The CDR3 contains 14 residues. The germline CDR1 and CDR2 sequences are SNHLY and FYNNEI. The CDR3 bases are TGTGCCAGCAGCAACAGGGGCGAGAACACTGAAGCTTTCTTT. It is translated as CASSNRGENTEAFF.

CDR3 sequence (DNA): TGTGCCAGCAGCTTGGGGACAGGGGTGGTAGATACGCAGTATTTT. Translating gives CASSLGTGVVDTQYF. The chain couples TRBV5-6 to TRBJ2-3; 9 nucleotides match TRBD1. Trimming cost V 0 bases and J 5 bases; bases outside gene matches: 4. This CDR3 is built from 15 residues. Germline V CDR1 and CDR2: SGHDT, YYEEEE.

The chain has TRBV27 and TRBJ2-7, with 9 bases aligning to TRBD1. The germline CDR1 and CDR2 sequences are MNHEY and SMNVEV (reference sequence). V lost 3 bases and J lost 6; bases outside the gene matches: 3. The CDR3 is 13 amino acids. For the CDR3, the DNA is TGTGCCAGCAGTTTTGGGGACAGGGTCGAGCAGTACTTC. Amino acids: CASSFGDRVEQYF.